This TCR beta chain originates from a study of neoadjuvant nivolumab and ipilimumab in lung cancer. Study-wide context: Nivolumab 3 mg/kg was given days 1, 15 and 29, plus ipilimumab 1 mg/kg day 1 in combination.

Per germline, CDR1 SEHNR and CDR2 FQNEAQ (reference sequence). V was pared by 5 bases and J by 10 bases, with 12 bases between. The CDR3 consists of 13 residues. This clone was seen more than once but under ten times. Using immunoSEQ multiplex PCR, the repertoire was profiled, and TCRdb retains in-frame clones only, with some absent. The sample lists approximately 29,000 clones, 75% to 85% occurring once. Specimen: tumor tissue, collected after neoadjuvant nivolumab, alone or with ipilimumab, at or shortly before surgery. This chain joins TRBV7-9 and TRBJ1-6, with a tentative D call TRBD1 (5 bases). This sequence was found in an adult with non-small cell lung cancer. The CDR3 DNA sequence: TGTGCCAGCAGCATCGGGACTAAGTCACCCCTCCACTTT. Protein product: CASSIGTKSPLHF.